This T cell receptor (beta chain) was sequenced during a study of blood T cell repertoires in COVID-19. Study at large: Collection of acute and convalescent COVID-19 samples took place in the United States, Italy and Spain.

In the study's own analysis: Amplified reference gene primers provided the basis for estimating nucleated cell counts. Here immunoSEQ multiplex PCR was the method, and the copy in TCRdb shows in-frame clones only, minus some. D and trimming come from the DNA, and the V and J calls and clone size come from that table. The sample comprises roughly 100,000 clones, around 83% of which are singletons, and 15% to 19% rests with the top ten. Trimming removed 5 bases at V and 0 bases at J, with 8 bases between. CDR3 length equals 13 residues. CDR1 GTSNPN and CDR2 SVGIG come from the germline V gene (reference sequence).

The genes are TRBV30 and TRBJ1-5; D is uncertain. The specimen was peripheral blood. The sequence was obtained from a woman older than 75 with acute or convalescent COVID-19. CDR3 nucleotide sequence: TGTGCCTGGGCGGCCGATAGCAATCAGCCCCAGCATTTT. It translates to CAWAADSNQPQHF. Full variable domain (rest looked up from reference TRBV30 and TRBJ1-5): SQTIHQWPATLVQPVGSPLSLECTVEGTSNPNLYWYRQAAGRGLQLLFYSVGIGQISSEVPQNLSASRPQDRQFILSSKKLLLSDSGFYLCAWAADSNQPQHFGDGTRLSIL.